A single sample is the source of the 23 T cell receptor beta chains below, sequenced in a study of response to subunit inactivated influenza vaccine. TCRdb reprocessed the RT-PCR reads with MiXCR, giving one entry per CDR3 protein. The sample lists roughly 780,000 distinct CDR3 sequences; around 18% were seen once. Sequences were derived from PBMCs from blood, sampled approximately 5 days after vaccination. The receptors were sampled from a middle-aged man who received an inactivated influenza vaccine.

This clonotype was recorded many times. The genes are TRBV7-2 and TRBJ2-1, with 7 bases matching TRBD2. Germline V gives CDR1 SGHTA, CDR2 FQGNSA. The V and J ends lost 6 bases and 5 bases, in that order; junction bases with no gene match: 10. CDR3 size: 15 residues. As DNA, the CDR3 is TGTGCCAGCAGGCAGACCGGGACTACAAACAATGAGCAGTTCTTC. The encoded protein is CASRQTGTTNNEQFF.

The V call is TRBV28, the J call TRBJ1-2; D not resolved. This CDR3 is built from 14 residues. Germline V CDR1 and CDR2: MDHEN, SYDVKM. The V end lost 2 bases, the J end lost 2 bases, and 9 bases lay between the germline ends. This CDR3 reads CASSLGHGNYGYTF. CDR3 nucleotides: TGTGCCAGCAGTTTAGGGCACGGAAACTATGGCTACACCTTC.

Here the CDR3 DNA reads TGCGCCAGCAGCCAAGATCGGAGCGGGGGGGCCAGAAAGGAGCAGTTCTTC. This codes for CASSQDRSGGARKEQFF. The rearrangement joins TRBV4-1 to TRBJ2-1; 10 bases match TRBD2. The CDR3 runs 17 residues. Looked up from germline, CDR1 is MGHRA and CDR2 is YSYEKL. Losses at the gene ends were 0 bases for V and 10 bases for J; bases not matched to a gene: 12.

This clonotype was counted between two and nine times. The rearrangement joins TRBV20-1 to TRBJ1-6; D is possibly TRBD1 (5 bases). V was pared by 1 base and J by 6 bases, with 10 bases between. CDR3 length: 14 amino acids. Germline-derived CDR1 and CDR2 are DFQATT and SNEGSKA (reference sequence). CDR3 bases: TGCAGTGCTAGAGTGGCCGGGGCTAATTCACCCCTCCACTTT. Its translation: CSARVAGANSPLHF.

In its sample, this clonotype was seen a few times. V is TRBV6-5 and J is TRBJ2-7; no clear D. Germline V gene lookup returns CDR1 MNHEY and CDR2 SVGAGI. The CDR3 sequence is 14 residues long. Trimming took off 0 bases at V and 3 bases at J, with 9 bases between the two ends. The CDR3 is CASSYSGAFYEQYF. The CDR3 nucleotides read TGTGCCAGCAGTTACTCCGGAGCGTTCTACGAGCAGTACTTC.

V gene TRBV20-1 combines with J gene TRBJ2-3; the D is unclear. The V end lost 6 bases, the J end lost 6 bases, and 16 bases lay between the germline ends. CDR3 length equals 13 residues. CDR1 and CDR2 (germline): DFQATT, SNEGSKA (reference sequence). CDR3 nucleotides: TGCAGTGCCCAACGGACGCCAAGGGATACGCAGTATTTT. Encoded protein: CSAQRTPRDTQYF.

This clonotype was observed a few times. The chain has TRBV20-1 and TRBJ2-3; D might be TRBD1 (6 bases). This CDR3 comprises 14 residues. Trimming pared 1 base from V and 5 bases from J, leaving 13 bases between. Germline V gives CDR1 DFQATT, CDR2 SNEGSKA (reference sequence). CDR3 sequence: CSARGGRSRDTQYF. The CDR3 DNA reads TGCAGTGCTAGAGGGGGGCGGTCTAGAGATACGCAGTATTTT.

The J gene is TRBJ1-2, the V gene TRBV20-1; D is unclear. There are 9 residues in the CDR3. CDR1 is DFQATT, CDR2 SNEGSKA, per germline (reference sequence). V lost 3 bases to trimming and J lost 8 bases, with 4 bases between them. CDR3 DNA: TGCAGTGCTAGTTACGGCTACACCTTC. The encoded protein is CSASYGYTF.

This clonotype was found many times. The chain is built from TRBV5-1 and TRBJ2-3; unclear D gene. Between the trimmed V and J ends, which lost 2 bases and 6 bases, there was a span of 13 bases. Germline CDR1 is SGHRS and CDR2 is YFSETQ. The length of the CDR3 is 14 residues. CDR3 DNA: TGCGCCAGCAGCTTAGGGCAGGCCCCGGATACGCAGTATTTT. Amino acid sequence: CASSLGQAPDTQYF.

This clonotype was observed a handful of times. The chain joins TRBV20-1 to TRBJ1-5, with D tentatively TRBD1 (5 bases). Trimming cost V 2 bases and J 7 bases, with 15 bases left between them. This CDR3 has 14 amino acids. Germline CDR1 reads DFQATT; CDR2 reads SNEGSKA (reference sequence). The DNA of the CDR3 is TGCAGTGCTAGAAGAGGAGGGGAAGGGCAGCCCCAGCATTTT. It specifies CSARRGGEGQPQHF.

This clonotype was found a few times. The chain employs TRBV7-2 and TRBJ2-5; possible D gene TRBD1, 5 bases. The CDR3 loop spans 16 amino acids. Trimming took off 3 bases at V and 7 bases at J, with 21 bases between the two ends. CDR1 is SGHTA, CDR2 FQGNSA, per germline. CDR3 amino acids: CASSFGGQSRYGTQYF. In DNA, the CDR3 is TGTGCCAGCAGCTTCGGTGGACAATCCCGCTATGGGACCCAGTACTTC.

This clonotype was found a few times. This CDR3 is CASSLAPATGTQYF. The CDR3 DNA reads TGTGCCAGCAGCTTAGCGCCAGCCACCGGTACGCAGTATTTT. The chain recombines TRBV7-2 with TRBJ2-3; D uncertain. Germline CDR1 is SGHTA and CDR2 is FQGNSA. V was cut by 0 bases and J by 8 bases, with 12 bases left in between. This CDR3 is 14 amino acids long.

The chain uses TRBV4-2 and TRBJ2-3; 15 positions match TRBD2. Per the germline V gene, CDR1 is LGHNA and CDR2 is YNFKEQ. The CDR3 covers 16 residues. V lost 4 bases and J lost 3; bases outside the gene matches: 2. The CDR3 loop is CASSRTSGGVTDTQYF. Written as DNA, the CDR3 is TGTGCCAGCAGCCGGACTAGCGGGGGGGTTACAGATACGCAGTATTTT.

The rearrangement joins TRBV15 to TRBJ1-2; 9 bases align to TRBD1. The CDR3 runs to 17 residues. The germline V gene encodes CDR1 LNHNV and CDR2 YYDKDF (reference sequence). Unmatched junction bases numbered 14, after V lost 1 base and J lost 8 bases. This CDR3 reads CATSRGIQGASNTGYTF. CDR3 bases: TGTGCCACCAGCAGAGGAATACAGGGGGCGTCTAATACCGGCTACACCTTC.

The gene calls are TRBV5-1 and TRBJ1-3; D unclear. Germline V gene lookup returns CDR1 SGHRS and CDR2 YFSETQ. The CDR3 is 14 amino acids. V shed 7 bases and J shed 4 bases, with 15 bases lying between them. CDR3 residues: CASSRVGEGNTIYF. CDR3 nucleotide sequence: TGCGCCAGCTCCCGGGTGGGCGAAGGAAACACCATATATTTT. Full variable domain (remainder filled in from reference TRBV5-1 and TRBJ1-3): KAGVTQTPRYLIKTRGQQVTLSCSPISGHRSVSWYQQTPGQGLQFLFEYFSETQRNKGNFPGRFSGRQFSNSRSEMNVSTLELGDSALYLCASSRVGEGNTIYFGEGSWLTVV.

A few counts support this clonotype. The V gene is TRBV20-1, the J gene TRBJ2-7; 12 bases map to TRBD2. CDR3 size: 15 residues. The J segment lost 6 bases and the V segment lost 2 bases, leaving 8 bases of the junction unmatched. CDR1 DFQATT and CDR2 SNEGSKA come from the germline V gene (reference sequence). For the CDR3, the DNA is TGCAGTGCTAGACCGACTAGCGGGAGTTTCTCCGAGCAGTACTTC. It codes for CSARPTSGSFSEQYF.

This clonotype showed up many times. V is TRBV7-2 and J is TRBJ2-6; D is ambiguous. The CDR3 extends over 12 amino acids. Per the germline V gene, CDR1 is SGHTA and CDR2 is FQGNSA. Trimming removed 4 bases from V and 2 bases from J, with 0 bases in between. The CDR3 region is CASSSGANVLTF. CDR3 coding DNA: TGTGCCAGCAGCTCTGGGGCCAACGTCCTGACTTTC.

A few counts support this clonotype. The chain links TRBV20-1 to TRBJ2-7; D is perhaps TRBD2 (6 bases). CDR3 size: 13 residues. The V and J ends lost 5 bases and 1 base respectively, with 12 bases between them. Germline V gene lookup returns CDR1 DFQATT and CDR2 SNEGSKA (reference sequence). CDR3 protein: CSALTGDSYEQYF. In DNA form, the CDR3 reads TGCAGTGCTCTTACGGGGGATTCCTACGAGCAGTACTTC.

This chain joins TRBV5-5 and TRBJ2-3, with TRBD2 as a possible D gene (5 bases). The CDR3 runs 14 residues. Germline-derived CDR1 and CDR2 are SGHKS and YYEKEE (reference sequence). The V end was cut by 4 bases, the J end by 0 bases, with 9 bases between. CDR3 protein: CASSPEGSTDTQYF. In nucleotides, the CDR3 is TGTGCCAGCAGCCCCGAGGGAAGCACAGATACGCAGTATTTT.

This clonotype was detected only a few times. This chain uses TRBV5-1 with TRBJ2-3, with 9 nucleotides matching TRBD1. CDR1 and CDR2 (germline): SGHRS, YFSETQ. The ends lost 4 bases at V and 5 bases at J; junction bases unmatched: 8. There are 15 residues in the CDR3. CDR3 in amino acids: CASSGTGYRGDTQYF. The CDR3 region has the DNA TGCGCCAGCAGCGGGACAGGGTACAGAGGAGATACGCAGTATTTT.

With regard to this clonotype: A much more abundant neighbour one base away suggests this may be a read error. The chain uses TRBV30 and TRBJ1-5; no definite D call. Per the germline V gene, CDR1 is GTSNPN and CDR2 is SVGIG (reference sequence). The length of the CDR3 is 14 residues. Between the trimmed V and J ends, which lost 2 bases and 5 bases, there was a span of 13 bases. The DNA for the CDR3 is TGTGCCTGGAGTTCGGGGTCGAGCTATCAGCCCCAGCATTTT. Translating it yields CAWSSGSSYQPQHF.

This clonotype turned up a few times. The chain recombines TRBV10-3 with TRBJ2-2; 10 bases align to TRBD2. This CDR3 is built from 13 residues. V lost 6 bases and J lost 7; bases outside the gene matches: 2. Per the germline V gene, CDR1 is ENHRY and CDR2 is SYGVKD. The CDR3 nucleotides are TGTGCCATCAGAGCGGGGGGGGACGGGGAGCTGTTTTTT. Translation: CAIRAGGDGELFF.

This clonotype was picked up a small number of times. CDR3 region: CASSPDPITNTGELFF. The DNA for the CDR3 is TGTGCCAGCAGCCCGGACCCAATAACGAACACCGGGGAGCTGTTTTTT. The chain combines TRBV4-2 with TRBJ2-2; D not certain. This CDR3 has 16 amino acids. Trimming pared 4 bases from V and 0 bases from J, leaving 12 bases between. Per germline, CDR1 LGHNA and CDR2 YNFKEQ.